This T cell receptor (beta chain) is drawn from a study of T cells in Graves' hyperthyroidism and ophthalmopathy. Turning to the study itself: At the time of initial diagnosis and before any treatment, peripheral blood was collected.

This clonotype occurred many times. As yet, its antigen is unknown. Trimming left V 5 bases short and J 6 bases short, with 19 bases between. The CDR3 has 15 amino acids. Germline V gene sequence: CDR1 MDHEN, CDR2 SYDVKM. Researchers barred patients who had uncontrolled infection, other autoimmune disease, pregnancy or lactation. Each 10 ml fresh peripheral blood draw supplied the PBMCs. Broader study findings: Progression to ophthalmopathy was predicted a median of roughly 6.8 months early.

RNA transcripts gave rise to amplified TCR beta CDR3 regions. The HTBI primer set served for first-round RT-PCR of the TCR CDR3. TCRdb re-called the multiplex PCR reads with MiXCR, one entry per CDR3 protein. This table has under 550,000 distinct CDR3 sequences, just under 20% appearing once. The TCR was taken from a man aged 35 to 55 with Graves' ophthalmopathy. The rearrangement uses TRBV28 and TRBJ2-5; the D gene is possibly TRBD2 (7 bases). The sample taken for sequencing was blood. CDR3 region: CASSSSGGGTKTQYF. CDR3 DNA sequence: TGTGCCAGCAGTAGTTCGGGGGGCGGTACGAAGACCCAGTACTTC.